These 30 T cell receptor beta chains came from one sample sequenced in a study of cytomegalovirus exposure and HLA in healthy donors. The PCR contained 60 Vbeta and 13 Jbeta primers. Assay used: immunoSEQ multiplex PCR; TCRdb lists only in-frame clones, some missing. The sample consists of around 150,000 clones, about 70% of them appearing once. Sequencing used PBMCs. These receptor sequences come from a woman between 40 and 50 years old in good health and CMV-seropositive.

This clone was picked up one time. The chain is built from TRBV29-1 and TRBJ1-2; D ambiguous. V dropped 7 bases and J dropped 4 bases, with 10 bases sitting between them. The CDR3 has 11 amino acids. The germline gives CDR1 SQVTM, CDR2 ANQGSEA. This CDR3 reads CSGTSTYGYTF. CDR3 DNA: TGCAGCGGAACAAGTACCTATGGCTACACCTTC. The full variable domain, its missing parts supplied by reference TRBV29-1 and TRBJ1-2, is SAVISQKPSRDICQRGTSLTIQCQVDSQVTMMFWYRQQPGQSLTLIATANQGSEATYESGFVIDKFPISRPNLTFSTLTVSNMSPEDSSIYLCSGTSTYGYTFGSGTRLTVV.

The rearrangement uses TRBV7-8 and TRBJ2-2, with 10 bases lining up with TRBD1. Germline V gene lookup returns CDR1 SGHVS and CDR2 FQNEAQ. V shed 4 bases, J shed 6 bases, and the junction held 8 bases outside the gene matches. CDR3 length equals 16 residues. The CDR3 sequence is CASSSTRQGASGELFF. The CDR3 nucleotides read TGTGCCAGCAGCTCGACAAGACAGGGGGCATCCGGGGAGCTGTTTTTT.

The chain carries TRBV7-6 and TRBJ2-1, with a weak D call TRBD1 (6 bases). This CDR3 is built from 18 residues. The germline CDR1 and CDR2 sequences are SGHVS and FNYEAQ. Trimming took off 0 bases at V and 0 bases at J, with 15 bases between the two ends. CDR3 nucleotides: TGTGCCAGCAGCTTAGCGGGGGCTCAATCAAGCTCCTACAATGAGCAGTTCTTC. Translating gives CASSLAGAQSSSYNEQFF.

V is TRBV5-1 and J is TRBJ2-1; possible D gene TRBD1, 6 bases. The CDR3 has 13 residues. Trimming removed 2 bases from V and 5 bases from J, with 8 bases in between. Germline V gene lookup returns CDR1 SGHRS and CDR2 YFSETQ. The CDR3 loop is CASSFGTNNEQFF. CDR3 DNA sequence: TGCGCCAGCAGCTTCGGGACAAACAATGAGCAGTTCTTC.

This chain joins TRBV6-5 and TRBJ1-5; no firm D call. The CDR3 length is 13 residues. V dropped 4 bases and J dropped 4 bases, with 8 bases sitting between them. The germline gives CDR1 MNHEY, CDR2 SVGAGI. The CDR3 sequence: CASSSGGNQPQHF. The DNA for the CDR3 is TGTGCCAGCAGTTCTGGAGGGAATCAGCCCCAGCATTTT.

The chain recombines TRBV9 with TRBJ1-4, with a possible D match to TRBD1 (5 bases). Germline V gene sequence: CDR1 SGDLS, CDR2 YYNGEE. V lost 4 bases and J lost 4, with 14 bases in between. The CDR3 length is 15 residues. The CDR3 DNA sequence: TGTGCCAGCAGCTCGATGGGAGGGGATAATGAAAAACTGTTTTTT. It specifies CASSSMGGDNEKLFF. Full variable domain (rest looked up from reference TRBV9 and TRBJ1-4): DSGVTQTPKHLITATGQRVTLRCSPRSGDLSVYWYQQSLDQGLQFLIQYYNGEERAKGNILERFSAQQFPDLHSELNLSSLELGDSALYFCASSSMGGDNEKLFFGSGTQLSVL.

J is TRBJ2-7 and V is TRBV9; 8 bases fit TRBD1. J lost 4 bases, V lost 4 bases, and 4 bases had no gene match. The CDR3 sequence is 13 residues long. From germline, CDR1 is SGDLS and CDR2 YYNGEE. The CDR3 is CASSPGQGYEQYF. The DNA for the CDR3 is TGTGCCAGCAGCCCCGGACAGGGTTACGAGCAGTACTTC.

The J gene is TRBJ1-4, the V gene TRBV5-1, with 7 bases identical to TRBD1. The CDR3 consists of 15 residues. The V gene's germline CDR1 is SGHRS and CDR2 YFSETQ. The junction had 8 bases not matched to a gene; V was cut back by 3 bases and J by 6 bases. The CDR3 reads CASSSSGTDYEKLFF. CDR3 DNA sequence: TGCGCCAGCAGCTCCTCCGGGACAGACTATGAAAAACTGTTTTTT. Complete variable domain (other parts from reference TRBV5-1 and TRBJ1-4): KAGVTQTPRYLIKTRGQQVTLSCSPISGHRSVSWYQQTPGQGLQFLFEYFSETQRNKGNFPGRFSGRQFSNSRSEMNVSTLELGDSALYLCASSSSGTDYEKLFFGSGTQLSVL.

This chain uses TRBV27 with TRBJ2-2; TRBD2 aligns across 10 bases. Trimming removed 10 bases from V and 7 bases from J; junction bases left unmatched: 12. The CDR3 sequence is 15 residues long. Germline CDR1 is MNHEY and CDR2 is SMNVEV (reference sequence). The CDR3 DNA reads TGTGCCATCCAACCCAAGCGGGAGGGCCACGGGGAGCTGTTTTTT. This gives the protein CAIQPKREGHGELFF.

This sequence joins TRBV15 and TRBJ2-5, with D possibly TRBD2 on 6 matching bases. The J call is in doubt because the DNA end fits TRBJ2-7 better. This CDR3 is built from 13 residues. Germline values: CDR1 LNHNV, CDR2 YYDKDF (reference sequence). CDR3 sequence reads: CATSRDRGGEQYF. In DNA, the CDR3 is TGTGCCACCAGCAGAGATAGGGGAGGCGAGCAGTACTTC.

J is TRBJ2-5 and V is TRBV25-1; D unclear. V lost 4 bases, J lost 5 bases, and 8 bases lay in between. Germline CDR1 and CDR2: MGHDK and SYGVNS. There are 12 residues in the CDR3. The DNA of the CDR3 is TGTGCCAGCAGTGTTAGTGTCGAGACCCAGTACTTC. As protein: CASSVSVETQYF. Full variable domain (remainder filled in from reference TRBV25-1 and TRBJ2-5): EADIYQTPRYLVIGTGKKITLECSQTMGHDKMYWYQQDPGMELHLIHYSYGVNSTEKGDLSSESTVSRIRTEHFPLTLESARPSHTSQYLCASSVSVETQYFGPGTRLLVL.

V is TRBV6-1 and J is TRBJ1-2, with a weak D call TRBD1 (6 bases). The CDR3 has 15 residues. V lost 1 base and J lost 0, with 9 bases in between. Germline-derived CDR1 and CDR2 are MNHNS and SASEGT. The CDR3 coding sequence is TGTGCCAGCAGTGAAGTGGGGGCCTCTAACTATGGCTACACCTTC. Its protein is CASSEVGASNYGYTF.

This chain joins TRBV5-5 and TRBJ2-7; TRBD2 matches at 7 bases. This CDR3 comprises 14 residues. Germline lookup yields CDR1 SGHKS and CDR2 YYEKEE (reference sequence). V trimming: 4 bases; J trimming: 5 bases; junction bases outside the gene matches: 9. CDR3 amino acids: CASSKAGSAHEQYF. CDR3 DNA sequence: TGTGCCAGCAGCAAAGCGGGGAGCGCGCACGAGCAGTACTTC.

The chain employs TRBV28 and TRBJ2-7, with a tentative D call TRBD1 (7 bases). The CDR3 extends over 14 amino acids. V lost 5 bases to trimming and J lost 3 bases, with 14 bases between them. Germline V gives CDR1 MDHEN, CDR2 SYDVKM. As DNA, the CDR3 is TGTGCCAGCAGTCCCAGACAGGGAGGCTACGAGCAGTACTTC. Protein product: CASSPRQGGYEQYF.

This clone was observed a handful of times. This chain joins TRBV2 and TRBJ1-5; perhaps TRBD1 as D (5 bases). The CDR3 is made up of 14 amino acids. Trimming removed 1 base from V and 1 base from J, with 5 bases in between. CDR1 and CDR2 (germline): SNHLY, FYNNEI. The CDR3 DNA follows: TGTGCCAGCAGTGAAGGGACAAGCAATCAGCCCCAGCATTTT. This encodes CASSEGTSNQPQHF.

The chain links TRBV6-6 to TRBJ2-5; tentative D call: TRBD1 (6 bases). V gave up 4 bases and J gave up 2 bases, with 11 bases separating them. Looked up from germline, CDR1 is MNHNY and CDR2 is SVGAGI (reference sequence). The CDR3 has 14 amino acids. CDR3 amino acids: CASSSPRGQETQYF. For the CDR3, the DNA is TGTGCCAGCAGTTCGCCGAGGGGGCAAGAGACCCAGTACTTC.

This chain uses TRBV25-1 with TRBJ2-7; TRBD2 is a possible D gene (5 bases). Trimming removed 4 bases at V and 6 bases at J, with 10 bases between. The germline gives CDR1 MGHDK, CDR2 SYGVNS. The CDR3 totals 12 residues. The CDR3 reads CASSAFRGEQYF. The CDR3 DNA reads TGTGCCAGCAGTGCTTTTCGGGGCGAGCAGTACTTC.

The chain carries TRBV2 and TRBJ2-7, with D possibly TRBD2 on 6 matching bases. The CDR3 covers 14 residues. Germline values: CDR1 SNHLY, CDR2 FYNNEI. The V gene lost 6 bases and the J gene lost 5 bases, with 17 bases spanning the gap. The CDR3 nucleotides read TGTGCCAGCAGCCCAGGTGGCGGGAACCACGAGCAGTACTTC. Amino acids: CASSPGGGNHEQYF.

V usage is TRBV21-1 and J usage is TRBJ2-7; the table's D call, TRBD2, has no DNA check behind it. TRBV21-1 constitutes a pseudogene. The CDR3 has 13 residues. In nucleotides, the CDR3 is TGTGCCAGCAGCAAAGCGGTCCGGGGCGAGCAGTACTTC. Its translation: CASSKAVRGEQYF.

The chain joins TRBV29-1 to TRBJ1-5; TRBD1 aligns across 10 bases. V shed 7 bases, J shed 1 base, and the junction held 10 bases outside the gene matches. This CDR3 comprises 16 residues. Germline CDR1 SQVTM, CDR2 ANQGSEA. The CDR3 region has the DNA TGCAGCGCCCGGGACAGGGGAGGTTTGAGCAATCAGCCCCAGCATTTT. The encoded protein is CSARDRGGLSNQPQHF.

The chain is built from TRBV6-5 and TRBJ1-2, with D hard to call. There are 12 residues in the CDR3. The germline V and J ends were trimmed by 4 bases and 3 bases, with 6 bases remaining between them. Germline loops: CDR1 MNHEY, CDR2 SVGAGI. In DNA, the CDR3 is TGTGCCAGCAGTTCCGGGGACTATGGCTACACCTTC. The encoded protein is CASSSGDYGYTF.

The chain recombines TRBV7-9 with TRBJ1-6; possible D gene TRBD1, 5 bases. Trimming took 5 bases from V and 9 from J, leaving 14 bases between them. The CDR3 is 14 amino acids. Germline loops: CDR1 SEHNR, CDR2 FQNEAQ (reference sequence). The CDR3, as DNA: TGTGCCAGCAGCCAGGTTCAGGGAGGTTCACCCCTCCACTTT. Encoded protein: CASSQVQGGSPLHF.

This chain joins TRBV19 and TRBJ2-5, with 7 nucleotides matching TRBD1. The CDR3 consists of 14 residues. V gave up 3 bases and J gave up 1 base; unmatched junction bases: 2. Germline values: CDR1 LNHDA, CDR2 SQIVND (reference sequence). CDR3 nucleotide sequence: TGTGCCAGTAGTATTGGGACAGTCCAAGAGACCCAGTACTTC. Translation gives CASSIGTVQETQYF.

The V gene is TRBV18, the J gene TRBJ2-7, with TRBD2 as a possible D gene (7 bases). Between the trimmed V and J ends, which lost 3 bases and 3 bases, there was a span of 12 bases. The CDR3 covers 14 residues. Germline-derived CDR1 and CDR2 are KGHSH and LQKENI. Here the CDR3 DNA reads TGTGCCAGCTCACCGAAAGGGGGGGACTACGAGCAGTACTTC. This gives the protein CASSPKGGDYEQYF.

This clone was seen a single time. CDR3 sequence: CASNPLAAAYEQYF. The CDR3 nucleotides are TGTGCCAGCAATCCACTAGCGGCGGCCTACGAGCAGTACTTC. The chain carries TRBV2 and TRBJ2-7, with 8 bases that match TRBD2. The CDR3 has 14 amino acids. The V and J ends lost 7 bases and 2 bases, in that order; junction bases with no gene match: 7. Germline values: CDR1 SNHLY, CDR2 FYNNEI.

The genes are TRBV28 and TRBJ2-7; 7 bases align to TRBD2. CDR3 size: 15 residues. The V gene's germline CDR1 is MDHEN and CDR2 SYDVKM. V shed 6 bases, J shed 5 bases, and the junction held 13 bases outside the gene matches. The CDR3 DNA reads as TGTGCCAGCAGATCCTCGGGGGAGGGTTCCCACGAGCAGTACTTC. This sequence encodes CASRSSGEGSHEQYF.

A word on this clone: The same CDR3 is also encoded by other DNA sequences in this sample. The chain links TRBV9 to TRBJ2-2; the D is unclear. The length of the CDR3 is 12 residues. Trimming took 0 bases from V and 7 from J, leaving 4 bases between them. Germline lookup yields CDR1 SGDLS and CDR2 YYNGEE. CDR3 amino acids: CASSVGSGELFF. The DNA of the CDR3 is TGTGCCAGCAGCGTAGGGAGCGGGGAGCTGTTTTTT.

The rearrangement uses TRBV5-1 and TRBJ2-5; a weak D match, TRBD1 (6 bases). This CDR3 has 13 residues. Germline CDR1 and CDR2: SGHRS and YFSETQ. The germline V and J ends were trimmed by 2 bases and 5 bases, with 10 bases remaining between them. The CDR3 DNA reads TGCGCCAGCAGCTTCGAGGGGGACGAGACCCAGTACTTC. This sequence encodes CASSFEGDETQYF.

This clone came up a few times. This chain connects TRBV9 to TRBJ2-1; 14 bases align to TRBD2. CDR1 SGDLS and CDR2 YYNGEE come from the germline V gene. This CDR3 is built from 16 residues. The V segment lost 3 bases and the J segment 9 bases; nucleotides outside the gene matches: 8. CDR3 coding DNA: TGTGCCAGCAGCGCCTCCGGGACTAGCGGGGGAGGTGAGCAGTTCTTC. Its translation: CASSASGTSGGGEQFF.

The chain combines TRBV7-3 with TRBJ2-7; 7 bases fit TRBD2. Germline CDR1 is SGHTA and CDR2 is FQGTGA. The V and J ends lost 0 bases and 4 bases, in that order; junction bases with no gene match: 6. There are 15 residues in the CDR3. The CDR3 nucleotides are TGTGCCAGCAGCTTAACAGGAGGGAGGGAGTACGAGCAGTACTTC. The encoded protein is CASSLTGGREYEQYF.